A single sample is the source of the 30 T cell receptor beta chains below, sequenced in a study of vaccination and CD4 T cells after COVID-19 (dated 2022 in TCRdb). The treatment or condition label of this sample denotes: approximately nine-day PBMC culture with coronavirus spike peptide pools or control peptides (ViraFEST assay). Their specific antigens are unknown. Library construction relied on PCR. Sequencing relied on an Illumina iSeq 100. DNA from cultured CD4+ T cells was subjected to TCR sequencing with the Oncomine TCR Beta short-read assay at the Johns Hopkins FTIC core. TCRdb passed the public sequencing reads through fastp at Q25 and MiXCR, retaining productive beta sequences. Each entry is one CDR3 protein sequence, shown with its most common DNA and genes. Here the sample has about 15,000 distinct CDR3 sequences; about 55% occur a single time. The top ten clonotypes cover roughly 7.6% of the sample.

The sample was CD4+ T cells from blood, cultured in vitro. All receptors come from a human donor who had recovered from COVID-19.

In its sample, this clonotype was seen a few times. The V gene is TRBV6-1, the J gene TRBJ2-5; D unresolved. There are 12 residues in the CDR3. V lost 7 bases and J 4 bases, leaving 10 bases between the germline ends. Germline V gene sequence: CDR1 MNHNS, CDR2 SASEGT. CDR3 amino acids: CASKTSVETQYF. The DNA for the CDR3 is TGTGCCAGCAAGACAAGCGTAGAGACCCAGTACTTC.

This sequence joins TRBV7-9 and TRBJ2-3; perhaps TRBD2 as D (6 bases). The CDR3 is made up of 16 amino acids. V lost 2 bases to trimming and J lost 4 bases, with 16 bases between them. Per germline, CDR1 SEHNR and CDR2 FQNEAQ (reference sequence). CDR3 amino acids: CASSLSTGRFADTQYF. The CDR3 bases are TGTGCCAGCAGCTTATCTACCGGGAGATTCGCAGATACGCAGTATTTT.

This clonotype came up a few times. The chain carries TRBV2 and TRBJ1-6, with D unresolved. Deletions cut 7 bases from V and 1 base from J, with 5 bases between. The CDR3 loop spans 13 amino acids. Germline V gene lookup returns CDR1 SNHLY and CDR2 FYNNEI. The CDR3 spells CASKFSYNSPLHF. The CDR3, as DNA: TGTGCCAGCAAGTTTTCCTATAATTCACCCCTCCACTTT.

V usage is TRBV6-1 and J usage is TRBJ2-3, with D perhaps TRBD1 or TRBD2 (5 bases each). V lost 5 bases, J lost 3 bases, and 15 bases lay in between. CDR1 and CDR2 from the germline V gene are MNHNS and SASEGT. This CDR3 is built from 15 residues. CDR3 bases: TGTGCCAGCAGTAACCGGGACCACGGTACAGATACGCAGTATTTT. Its protein product is CASSNRDHGTDTQYF.

The V and J genes are TRBV7-3 and TRBJ2-3; 13 nucleotides match TRBD2. Per germline, CDR1 SGHTA and CDR2 FQGTGA. The CDR3 has 16 residues. V dropped 5 bases and J dropped 5; count of bases not matched to a gene: 7. CDR3 residues: CASSAQGLAGKDTQYF. The CDR3 nucleotides read TGTGCCAGCAGCGCGCAGGGACTAGCGGGAAAAGATACGCAGTATTTT. The full variable domain, completed using reference TRBV7-3 and TRBJ2-3, is GAGVSQTPSNKVTEKGKYVELRCDPISGHTALYWYRQSLGQGPEFLIYFQGTGAADDSGLPNDRFFAVRPEGSVSTLKIQRTERGDSAVYLCASSAQGLAGKDTQYFGPGTRLTVL.

The rearrangement joins TRBV20-1 to TRBJ1-6; perhaps TRBD1 as D (6 bases). The CDR3 is made up of 15 amino acids. The V gene's germline CDR1 is DFQATT and CDR2 SNEGSKA (reference sequence). Deletions cut 0 bases from V and 10 bases from J, with 16 bases between. The CDR3 DNA reads as TGCAGTGCTAGAGATGAGACAGGAGGCAACTCACCCCTCCACTTT. Translation gives CSARDETGGNSPLHF.

The chain is built from TRBV7-9 and TRBJ1-4; possible D gene TRBD1, 5 bases. From germline, CDR1 is SEHNR and CDR2 FQNEAQ (reference sequence). V dropped 5 bases and J dropped 11 bases, with 12 bases sitting between them. This CDR3 contains 12 residues. For the CDR3, the DNA is TGTGCCAGCAGCGCTAGACGGGGGAAACTGTTTTTT. Its protein product is CASSARRGKLFF.

The genes are TRBV20-1 and TRBJ2-7, with D maybe TRBD1 (8 bases). V was cut by 5 bases and J by 1 base, with 21 bases left in between. CDR1 and CDR2 (germline): DFQATT, SNEGSKA (reference sequence). There are 16 residues in the CDR3. CDR3 sequence (DNA): TGCAGTGCTGTCAGTTGGGGGGGACAGGTTTCCTACGAGCAGTACTTC. Encoded protein: CSAVSWGGQVSYEQYF.

The chain has TRBV7-9 and TRBJ1-2; no firm D call. This CDR3 contains 13 residues. Looked up from germline, CDR1 is SEHNR and CDR2 is FQNEAQ (reference sequence). Trimming cost V 0 bases and J 2 bases, with 4 bases left between them. CDR3 amino acids: CASSLATNYGYTF. In nucleotides, the CDR3 is TGTGCCAGCAGCTTAGCCACCAACTATGGCTACACCTTC.

This chain uses TRBV6-1 with TRBJ2-5; a weak D match, TRBD2 (6 bases). With 2 bases removed from V and 7 bases from J, the gap between germline ends came to 17 bases. This CDR3 contains 15 residues. Germline CDR1 is MNHNS and CDR2 is SASEGT. CDR3 DNA: TGTGCCAGCAGTGAAATTCACGAGACTAGAGGGACCCAGTACTTC. Encoded protein: CASSEIHETRGTQYF.

The rearrangement uses TRBV10-1 and TRBJ1-6, with D hard to call. The germline V gene encodes CDR1 WNHNN and CDR2 SYGVQD (reference sequence). The CDR3 extends over 13 amino acids. V gave up 6 bases and J gave up 6 bases, with 9 bases separating them. CDR3 sequence: CASSGQLNSPLHF. DNA of the CDR3: TGCGCCAGCAGCGGGCAGCTTAATTCACCCCTCCACTTT.

This chain connects TRBV2 to TRBJ1-1; D is ambiguous. The CDR3 has 15 residues. Between the trimmed V and J ends, which lost 3 bases and 0 bases, there was a span of 11 bases. Germline assignment: CDR1 SNHLY and CDR2 FYNNEI. The CDR3 sequence: CASSELNPMNTEAFF. For the CDR3, the DNA is TGTGCCAGCAGTGAGCTCAACCCTATGAACACTGAAGCTTTCTTT.

This rearrangement joins TRBV6-1 to TRBJ2-3; D is uncertain. Looked up from germline, CDR1 is MNHNS and CDR2 is SASEGT. V lost 3 bases to trimming and J lost 2 bases, with 6 bases between them. The CDR3 totals 13 residues. The CDR3 sequence: CASSDQPTDTQYF. CDR3 bases: TGTGCCAGCAGTGACCAACCCACAGATACGCAGTATTTT.

This clonotype has only a few counts. The chain couples TRBV27 to TRBJ1-2; tentative D call: TRBD1 (6 bases). CDR1 MNHEY and CDR2 SMNVEV come from the germline V gene (reference sequence). The V and J ends lost 4 bases and 8 bases respectively, with 8 bases between them. The CDR3 extends over 11 amino acids. The CDR3 region is CASSSQGGYTF. In DNA form, the CDR3 reads TGTGCCAGCAGTTCACAGGGCGGCTACACCTTC.

V is TRBV24-1 and J is TRBJ2-1; D uncertain. Trimming removed 3 bases from V and 4 bases from J, with 9 bases in between. The CDR3 length is 14 residues. Per the germline V gene, CDR1 is KGHDR and CDR2 is SFDVKD. DNA of the CDR3: TGTGCCACCAGTGATGTCGGAGATTACAATGAGCAGTTCTTC. Protein product: CATSDVGDYNEQFF.

J is TRBJ1-5 and V is TRBV28, with D maybe TRBD1 (6 bases). V dropped 6 bases and J dropped 0 bases, with 15 bases sitting between them. The CDR3 length is 16 residues. Germline CDR1 and CDR2: MDHEN and SYDVKM. The CDR3 loop reads CASSFPRDTSNQPQHF. The CDR3, as DNA: TGTGCCAGCAGCTTCCCCCGGGACACTAGCAATCAGCCCCAGCATTTT.

The J gene is TRBJ1-4, the V gene TRBV29-1; tentative D call: TRBD1 (6 bases). The CDR3 has 13 amino acids. The germline CDR1 and CDR2 sequences are SQVTM and ANQGSEA. V was clipped by 4 bases and J by 7 bases, with 13 bases between them. DNA for the CDR3: TGCAGCGTTGGGTACAGGGTGGGTGAAAAACTGTTTTTT. Protein product: CSVGYRVGEKLFF.

This chain links TRBV19 with TRBJ2-7; TRBD1 aligns across 8 bases. Germline V gene lookup returns CDR1 LNHDA and CDR2 SQIVND (reference sequence). Losses at the gene ends were 5 bases for V and 4 bases for J; bases not matched to a gene: 13. CDR3 length: 16 amino acids. CDR3 amino acids: CASSSRRTGKKYEQYF. The CDR3 region has the DNA TGTGCCAGTAGTTCAAGACGGACAGGGAAAAAGTACGAGCAGTACTTC.

J is TRBJ2-5 and V is TRBV5-1, with D possibly matching TRBD2 (5 bases). The CDR3 loop spans 13 amino acids. V was cut by 0 bases and J by 5 bases, with 8 bases left in between. Per germline, CDR1 SGHRS and CDR2 YFSETQ. CDR3 in amino acids: CASSLGGGETQYF. In DNA form, the CDR3 reads TGCGCCAGCAGCTTGGGTGGCGGGGAGACCCAGTACTTC. Full variable domain (remainder filled in from reference TRBV5-1 and TRBJ2-5): KAGVTQTPRYLIKTRGQQVTLSCSPISGHRSVSWYQQTPGQGLQFLFEYFSETQRNKGNFPGRFSGRQFSNSRSEMNVSTLELGDSALYLCASSLGGGETQYFGPGTRLLVL.

The chain uses TRBV6-2 or TRBV6-3 and TRBJ1-5; TRBD1 agrees at 8 bases. Germline V gene sequence: CDR1 MNHEY, CDR2 SVGEGT. This CDR3 comprises 14 residues. V shed 5 bases and J 4 bases; nucleotides not matched to a gene: 4. CDR3 region: CASSTQGANQPQHF. The CDR3, as DNA: TGTGCCAGCAGTACCCAGGGGGCGAATCAGCCCCAGCATTTT.

The chain employs TRBV7-2 and TRBJ2-7, with 7 bases identical to TRBD1. The CDR3 has 14 amino acids. Germline-derived CDR1 and CDR2 are SGHTA and FQGNSA. Trimming took 5 bases from V and 2 from J; bases not matched to a gene: 6. The CDR3 nucleotides are TGTGCCAGCAGCAAGGGACAGACCGCCTACGAGCAGTACTTC. It translates to CASSKGQTAYEQYF.

This clonotype was recorded a few times. This sequence joins TRBV20-1 and TRBJ2-5; no firm D call. The germline gives CDR1 DFQATT, CDR2 SNEGSKA (reference sequence). The CDR3 spans 14 residues. Trimming stripped 6 bases from V and 1 base from J, with 15 bases between. The DNA of the CDR3 is TGCAGTGCCGAACTTAGGAGAGGCCAAGAGACCCAGTACTTC. It yields the protein CSAELRRGQETQYF.

This clonotype was observed a few times. The gene calls are TRBV2 and TRBJ1-2; D might be TRBD1 (6 bases). From germline, CDR1 is SNHLY and CDR2 FYNNEI. Trimming shortened V by 8 bases and J by 5 bases, and 9 bases separated the two germline ends. The CDR3 runs to 11 residues. In DNA, the CDR3 is TGTGCCAGCCATACAGGGTATGGCTACACCTTC. Translated: CASHTGYGYTF.

The V gene is TRBV5-4, the J gene TRBJ1-3; 7 nucleotides agree with TRBD1. The CDR3 is made up of 14 amino acids. The junction had 4 bases not matched to a gene; V was cut back by 5 bases and J by 2 bases. In germline, CDR1 is SGHNT, CDR2 YYREEE (reference sequence). CDR3 region: CASSLGQAGNTIYF. The CDR3 nucleotides are TGTGCCAGCAGTCTCGGACAGGCTGGAAACACCATATATTTT.

The chain is built from TRBV28 and TRBJ2-7; perhaps TRBD1 as D (5 bases). The germline CDR1 and CDR2 sequences are MDHEN and SYDVKM. The CDR3 sequence is 13 residues long. The V gene lost 3 bases and the J gene lost 9 bases, with 15 bases spanning the gap. CDR3 residues: CASSLGRERAQYF. The CDR3 DNA reads as TGTGCCAGCAGTTTGGGCAGGGAACGCGCGCAGTACTTC.

The chain has TRBV24-1 and TRBJ2-1; D remains unclear. Germline assignment: CDR1 KGHDR and CDR2 SFDVKD. CDR3 length: 14 amino acids. Trimming pared 3 bases from V and 3 bases from J, leaving 8 bases between. CDR3: CATSDPPDYNEQFF. The CDR3 DNA follows: TGTGCCACCAGTGATCCCCCGGACTACAATGAGCAGTTCTTC.

The rearrangement uses TRBV7-9 and TRBJ2-7, with 8 bases matching TRBD1. The CDR3 sequence is 15 residues long. The germline CDR1 and CDR2 sequences are SEHNR and FQNEAQ (reference sequence). V lost 5 bases to trimming and J lost 2 bases; unmatched junction nucleotides: 8. The CDR3 DNA reads TGTGCCAGCAGCGCCCGACAGGGGCTTACCTACGAGCAGTACTTC. Translated: CASSARQGLTYEQYF.

This clonotype showed up just a few times. This rearrangement joins TRBV10-3 to TRBJ2-7; D is unclear. The CDR3 sequence is 15 residues long. V was trimmed by 0 bases and J by 7 bases, leaving 16 bases between them. In germline, CDR1 is ENHRY, CDR2 SYGVKD. The CDR3, as DNA: TGTGCCATCAGTGAGTCCCTAAGCCCCCATATGGAGCAGTACTTC. This encodes CAISESLSPHMEQYF.

The gene calls are TRBV28 and TRBJ2-7; D not resolved. The CDR3 covers 12 residues. The germline V and J ends were trimmed by 5 bases and 4 bases, with 9 bases remaining between them. Germline values: CDR1 MDHEN, CDR2 SYDVKM. The CDR3 DNA is TGTGCCAGCAGTCCCCCCAATTACGAGCAGTACTTC. It yields the protein CASSPPNYEQYF.

This clonotype was seen only once. This chain links TRBV11-3 with TRBJ2-1, with 13 positions matching TRBD2. The CDR3 extends over 15 amino acids. J was trimmed by 6 bases and V by 5 bases; bases with no gene match: 4. CDR1 is SGHNT and CDR2 is YENEEA in the germline V gene. Written as DNA, the CDR3 is TGTGCCAGCAGCCTAGGACTAGCGGGAGTCAATGAGCAGTTCTTC. The encoded protein is CASSLGLAGVNEQFF.